This T cell receptor (beta chain) was captured in a study of CD8 T cells in ankylosing spondylitis. Each CDR3 protein gets one entry after TCRdb re-called the 5' RACE reads with MiXCR. The table records under 150,000 distinct CDR3 sequences, approximately 14% of them present only once. A word on this clonotype: The antigen remains unidentified.

General study results and limits: Certain motif variants had earlier appeared in reactive arthritis synovial fluid and blood.

The CDR3 length is 12 residues. V lost 7 bases and J 5 bases, leaving 9 bases between the germline ends. The chain is built from TRBV23-1 and TRBJ1-3, with D unclear. TRBV23-1 counts as an open reading frame of uncertain function. The specimen was blood, either unsorted or a sorted T cell fraction (not recorded which). The source of this sequence is a female donor with ankylosing spondylitis or in good health (not recorded which). This CDR3 reads CASTPLRNTIYF. The CDR3 region has the DNA TGCGCCAGCACCCCGTTGCGAAACACCATATATTTT.